This T cell receptor (beta chain) is drawn from a study of shared clonotypes between healthy human individuals (dated by TCRdb to 2020 to 2022). Regarding the study in general: The cohort included a few men and two women between 18 and 49 years of age. For each donor, three plates each were used for CD4 naive and CD4 memory, two plates were used for CD8 naive, and one plate was used for CD8 memory. Blood TCR repertoires of about 5 healthy adults were deeply sequenced to estimate repertoire size and the extent of clonotype sharing between individuals. Libraries were prepared and TCR repertoires were sequenced by different laboratories using diverse techniques, in order to increase sequencing depth and limit assay-specific biases. Leukapheresis yielded between about 0.94 and 9.5 billion PBMCs per donor.

Here is what the overall study found, with its caveats: Clonotypes shared by all four sorted-subset donors showed higher generation probabilities than non-shared clonotypes. The genetic and exposure-history diversity represented was limited by the small number of donors. Based on pairwise subsampling, the degree of clonotype sharing among donors was expected to be affected by sequencing depth. Incomplete sequencing was indicated by rarefaction of sorted-subset datasets, despite the large sequencing depth. Sharing across a few donors was observed for about 5% of naive CD4, over 3% of naive CD8, 2.3% of memory CD4, and about 0.4% of memory CD8 clonotypes. Estimated clonotype richness was generally larger for naive than for memory subsets. Sampling was restricted to blood, and TCR repertoires in tissues likely differ from the TCR repertoires found in blood.

The donors were healthy, HIV-negative adults who had no recently reported acute infections or vaccinations. Every donor was a Caucasian adult residing in Nashville, Tennessee, USA. CD4+ T cells were enriched by magnetic negative selection, after which naive cells were positively selected on CD45RA and the negative fraction was taken as the memory subset. After blood collection by leukapheresis, PBMCs were isolated using Ficoll-Histopaque density gradient centrifugation and then cryopreserved in the vapor phase of liquid nitrogen. Purity and quantity of every magnetically sorted T cell population were checked by analytical flow cytometry. Genomic DNA was isolated from each sorted fraction and quantified by UV absorbance on a Nanodrop 2000c. Points on this clone: The antigen it recognizes is unknown. There are no base qualities to consult, and no much larger clone falls within one base.

TCR CDR3 regions were amplified from genomic DNA by multiplex PCR using the deep immunoSEQ assay. Genomic DNA extracted from each cell subset was distributed evenly over all wells of several immunoSEQ 96-well plates, and each plate served as one replicate. Each replicate PCR for sorted subsets received about 180 ng genomic DNA, equal to roughly 29,000 T cell genomes. Purified libraries were quantified with a Qubit 3.0 fluorometer, sized on a Bioanalyzer 2100, and re-quantified with the KAPA Library Quantification kit. A separate single-read 150-cycle Illumina NextSeq 550 flow cell was used to sequence each immunoSEQ 96-well plate. The authors processed their data as follows. The immunoSEQ output contained only junctional sequences without quality scores, so filtering could not match that applied to full-length reads. Sequences were annotated with PyIR, a Python wrapper for IgBLAST v1.9, using IMGT germline references to assign V/J genes and CDR3. Any read was removed if the V/J assignment was weak (E-value above 1e-6), the CDR3 was missing, or the read contained stop codons, out-of-frame junctions, or ambiguous translated residues. V3J clonotypes were defined by identical inferred V gene, J gene, and CDR3 amino acid sequence. Percentage overlap between repertoires was calculated by dividing the number of shared unique clonotypes by the size of the smaller repertoire. RTK rarefaction, the Chao1 estimator, and Recon v2.1 estimates of unobserved clonotypes were used to assess repertoire richness. OLGA was used to compute generation probabilities for all TCRbeta clonotypes that the gDNA method yielded from a handful of donors. TCRdb mirrors the immuneACCESS table, restricted to in-frame sequences. Some clones are absent from its copies; in checked studies, under half trace to an unresolved V gene, and the reason for the others is unknown. The DNA was the basis for D and trimming; V, J and clone size are from that table. The sample table records over 2 million clones; 85% to 95% of these occur just once. Around 0.13% of the sample comes from the top ten.

The specimen sequenced was naive CD4+ T cells sorted from blood. Sample cell subset or site, as interpreted from the label and publication: CD45RA+ positively selected. The clonotype was recovered from a man between 18 and 29 years old in good health.

For the CDR3, the sequence is CASSYSEGRTDTQYF. The DNA reads as follows: TGTGCCAGCAGTTACTCAGAGGGGCGCACAGATACGCAGTATTTT. The rearrangement combines TRBV6-5 with TRBJ2-3; the D region is possibly TRBD1 or TRBD2, each matching across 5 bases. Based on the germline V gene, the CDR1 and CDR2 sequences are MNHEY and SVGAGI. The germline ends are 8 bases apart after V is trimmed by 0 bases and J by 1 base. Spanning cysteine to phenylalanine, the CDR3 consists of 15 amino acids. Just the 45-base CDR3 DNA is kept, in frame starting at base 1.